These T cell receptor beta chains were read from a single sample in a study of graft-versus-host responses after intestinal transplantation. No antigens are known for them. Only in-frame clones appear in the TCRdb table, and some are missing; sequencing was by immunoSEQ multiplex PCR. The top ten hold less than 0.45% of the sample, which has tens of thousands of clones, 84% seen once. Material: unstimulated CD4+ T cells sorted from spleen or lymph node cells, obtained before transplant. The receptors derive from a human donor who was the organ donor for an intestinal transplant. CDR3s include the opening cysteine and the closing phenylalanine or tryptophan. A D gene is named only where the DNA matches it firmly. Clone size is given for some rows only: seen once, a few or many times, or a class if the clone is expanded.

d_gene: TRBD1; v_gene: TRBV6-5; j_gene: TRBJ1-2; abundance: NA; CDR3nt: TGTGCCAGCAGGGGCCGGGACAGGGACAACTATGGCTACACCTTC; CDR3aa: CASRGRDRDNYGYTF
d_gene: NA; v_gene: TRBV5-1; j_gene: TRBJ2-1; abundance: NA; CDR3nt: TGCGCCAGCAGCTTCATCCCCTACAATGAGCAGTTCTTC; CDR3aa: CASSFIPYNEQFF
d_gene: NA; v_gene: TRBV4-2; j_gene: TRBJ2-3; abundance: NA; CDR3nt: TGTGCCAGCAGCCAAGAGGGAACGGGGGGCCGCACAGATACGCAGTATTTT; CDR3aa: CASSQEGTGGRTDTQYF
d_gene: NA; v_gene: TRBV7-6; j_gene: TRBJ2-1; abundance: NA; CDR3nt: TGTGCCAGCAGCAAAGGTGGAGGCGAGCAGTTCTTC; CDR3aa: CASSKGGGEQFF
d_gene: NA; v_gene: TRBV5-8; j_gene: TRBJ2-5; abundance: NA; CDR3nt: TGTGCCAGCAGCATAACACAGGGGGGGGAGACCCAGTACTTC; CDR3aa: CASSITQGGETQYF
d_gene: NA; v_gene: TRBV5-4; j_gene: TRBJ2-4; abundance: NA; CDR3nt: TGTGCCAGCAGCTTGAAAGGGGAAGGCATTCAGTACTTC; CDR3aa: CASSLKGEGIQYF
d_gene: NA; v_gene: TRBV2; j_gene: TRBJ2-5; abundance: NA; CDR3nt: TGTGCCAGCAGACAGCTCAAGAGTCCGACCCAGTACTTC; CDR3aa: CASRQLKSPTQYF
d_gene: NA; v_gene: TRBV6-6; j_gene: TRBJ1-1; abundance: NA; CDR3nt: TGTGCCAGCACGGAGGAGAACACTGAAGCTTTCTTT; CDR3aa: CASTEENTEAFF
d_gene: NA; v_gene: TRBV27; j_gene: TRBJ2-2; abundance: once; CDR3nt: TGTGCCAGCAGTTTCTCGTCCGGGGAGCTGTTTTTT; CDR3aa: CASSFSSGELFF
d_gene: TRBD2; v_gene: TRBV28; j_gene: TRBJ2-3; abundance: NA; CDR3nt: TGTGCCAGCAGTCCGTGGCTAGCGGGGGGGATTCTTAGCACAGATACGCAGTATTTT; CDR3aa: CASSPWLAGGILSTDTQYF
d_gene: TRBD1; v_gene: TRBV5-1; j_gene: TRBJ1-1; abundance: NA; CDR3nt: TGCGCCAGCAGCTCTTGGACAGGGGGGACCTCGAACACTGAAGCTTTCTTT; CDR3aa: CASSSWTGGTSNTEAFF
d_gene: TRBD2; v_gene: TRBV6-6; j_gene: TRBJ2-2; abundance: NA; CDR3nt: TGTGCCAGCAGTGTGCGGGGGGGAGTCACCGGGGAGCTGTTTTTT; CDR3aa: CASSVRGGVTGELFF
d_gene: NA; v_gene: TRBV15; j_gene: TRBJ2-2; abundance: NA; CDR3nt: TGTGCCACCAGCAGACAAACAGGCTCGAACACCGGGGAGCTGTTTTTT; CDR3aa: CATSRQTGSNTGELFF
d_gene: NA; v_gene: TRBV5-1; j_gene: TRBJ1-1; abundance: once; CDR3nt: TGCGCCAGCAGCTTGGCCGGCGGGGGAAACACTGAAGCTTTCTTT; CDR3aa: CASSLAGGGNTEAFF